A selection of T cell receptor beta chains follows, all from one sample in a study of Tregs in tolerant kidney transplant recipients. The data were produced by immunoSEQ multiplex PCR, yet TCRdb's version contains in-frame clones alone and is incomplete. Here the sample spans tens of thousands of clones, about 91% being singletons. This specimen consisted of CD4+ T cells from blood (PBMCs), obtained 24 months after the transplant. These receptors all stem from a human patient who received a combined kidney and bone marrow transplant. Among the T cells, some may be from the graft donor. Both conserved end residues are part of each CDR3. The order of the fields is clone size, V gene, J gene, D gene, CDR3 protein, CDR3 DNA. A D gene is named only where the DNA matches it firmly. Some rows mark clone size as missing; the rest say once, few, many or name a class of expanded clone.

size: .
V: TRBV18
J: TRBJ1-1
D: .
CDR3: CASSPPGTFYEAFF
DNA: TGTGCCAGCTCACCCCCCGGGACATTTTACGAAGCTTTCTTT

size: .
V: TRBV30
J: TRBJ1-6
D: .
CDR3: CAWRFYNSPLHF
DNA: TGTGCCTGGAGGTTCTATAATTCCCCCCTCCACTTT

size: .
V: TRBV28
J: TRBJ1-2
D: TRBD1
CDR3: CASSLTLSSLLGTGVGSNYGYTF
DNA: TGTGCCAGCAGTTTAACCCTATCGTCCCTACTGGGGACAGGGGTTGGTTCTAACTATGGCTACACCTTC

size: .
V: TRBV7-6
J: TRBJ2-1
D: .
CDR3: CASSLVPPRRVGYNEQFF
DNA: TGTGCCAGCAGCTTAGTGCCCCCTCGGAGGGTAGGTTACAATGAGCAGTTCTTC

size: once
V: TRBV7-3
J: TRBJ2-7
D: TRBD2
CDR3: CASSFTGGGEQYF
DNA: TGTGCCAGCAGCTTTACGGGAGGAGGCGAGCAGTACTTC

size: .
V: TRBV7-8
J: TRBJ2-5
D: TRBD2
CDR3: CASSLDLAGEGETQYF
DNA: TGTGCCAGCAGCTTAGACCTAGCGGGAGAAGGAGAGACCCAGTACTTC

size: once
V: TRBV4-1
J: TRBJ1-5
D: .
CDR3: CASSQDRDQPQHF
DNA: TGCGCCAGCAGCCAAGACAGGGATCAGCCCCAGCATTTT

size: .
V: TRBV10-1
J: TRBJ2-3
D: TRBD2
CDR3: CARGGREGQDTQYF
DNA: TGCGCCAGGGGAGGGCGGGAGGGCCAAGATACGCAGTATTTT

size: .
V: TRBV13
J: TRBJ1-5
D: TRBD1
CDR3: CASSIRTGYNQPQHF
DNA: TGTGCCAGCAGCATCCGGACAGGGTACAATCAGCCCCAGCATTTT

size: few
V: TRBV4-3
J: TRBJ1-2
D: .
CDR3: CASSQELVRYGYTF
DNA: TGCGCCAGCAGCCAAGAGTTGGTGAGGTATGGCTACACCTTC

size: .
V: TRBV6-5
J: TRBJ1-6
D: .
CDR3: CASSQTGDSPLHF
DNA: TGTGCCAGCAGCCAAACCGGGGATTCACCCCTCCACTTT

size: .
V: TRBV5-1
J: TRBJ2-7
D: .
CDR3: CASSLGAGVYEQYF
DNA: TGCGCCAGCAGCTTGGGGGCAGGGGTATACGAGCAGTACTTC

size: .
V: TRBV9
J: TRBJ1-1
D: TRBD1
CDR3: CASSAYRGKNTEAFF
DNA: TGTGCCAGCAGCGCTTACAGGGGGAAGAACACTGAAGCTTTCTTT

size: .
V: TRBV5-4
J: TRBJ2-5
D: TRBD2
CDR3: CASSPRTSGRGGETQYF
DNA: TGTGCCAGCAGCCCACGGACTAGCGGGAGGGGCGGCGAGACCCAGTACTTC

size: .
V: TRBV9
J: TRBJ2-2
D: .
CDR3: CASSVDRVGTGELFF
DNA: TGTGCCAGCAGCGTAGACAGGGTGGGCACCGGGGAGCTGTTTTTT

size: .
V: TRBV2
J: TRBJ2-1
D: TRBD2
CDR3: CASMSLAGGLSNEQFF
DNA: TGTGCCAGCATGAGTTTAGCGGGAGGGCTTTCAAATGAGCAGTTCTTC

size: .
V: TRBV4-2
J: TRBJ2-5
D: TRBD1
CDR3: CASSQDQGEVETQYF
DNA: TGTGCCAGCAGCCAAGACCAGGGGGAAGTGGAGACCCAGTACTTC

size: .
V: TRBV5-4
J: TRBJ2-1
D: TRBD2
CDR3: CASSLGAGVRLGEQFF
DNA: TGTGCCAGCAGCTTGGGAGCGGGGGTGAGATTGGGGGAGCAGTTCTTC

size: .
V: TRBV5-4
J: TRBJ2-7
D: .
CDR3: CASSLWGTAYEQYF
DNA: TGTGCCAGCAGCTTGTGGGGGACTGCCTACGAGCAGTACTTC

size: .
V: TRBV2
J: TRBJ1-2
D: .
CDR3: CASSAAGIYGYTF
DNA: TGTGCCAGCAGTGCTGCCGGGATCTATGGCTACACCTTC

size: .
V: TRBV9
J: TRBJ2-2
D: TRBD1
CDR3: CASSQQGQGAGELFF
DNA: TGTGCCAGCAGCCAGCAGGGACAGGGGGCCGGGGAGCTGTTTTTT

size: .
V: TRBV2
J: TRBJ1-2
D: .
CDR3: CASSVVNGYTF
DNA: TGTGCCAGCAGTGTAGTTAATGGCTACACCTTC

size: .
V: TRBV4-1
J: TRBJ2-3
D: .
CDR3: CASSQVNRITDTQYF
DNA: TGCGCCAGCAGCCAAGTAAACAGAATCACAGATACGCAGTATTTT

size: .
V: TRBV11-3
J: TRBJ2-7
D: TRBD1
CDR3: CASSYGQGGYEQYF
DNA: TGTGCCAGCAGCTACGGACAGGGGGGCTACGAGCAGTACTTC

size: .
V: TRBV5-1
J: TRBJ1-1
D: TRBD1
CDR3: CASSLGTGSEAFF
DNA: TGCGCCAGCAGCTTGGGGACAGGGTCTGAAGCTTTCTTT

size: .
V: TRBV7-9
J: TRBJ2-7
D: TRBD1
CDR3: CASSLQGVAFF
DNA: TGTGCCAGCAGCTTGCAGGGGGTGGCTTTCTTC

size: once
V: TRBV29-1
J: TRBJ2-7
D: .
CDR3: CSVYRAPYEQYF
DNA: TGCAGCGTATACAGGGCGCCCTACGAGCAGTACTTC

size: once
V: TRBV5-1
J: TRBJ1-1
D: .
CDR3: CASSLEGLGGNTEAFF
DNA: TGCGCCAGCAGCTTGGAGGGATTGGGGGGAAACACTGAAGCTTTCTTT

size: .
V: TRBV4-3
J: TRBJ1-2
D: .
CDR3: CASSQDLPSGYTF
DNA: TGCGCCAGCAGCCAAGATCTTCCTAGTGGCTACACCTTC

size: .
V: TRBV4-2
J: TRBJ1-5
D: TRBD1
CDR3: CASSQDGTGYSNQPQHF
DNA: TGTGCCAGCAGCCAAGATGGGACAGGGTATAGCAATCAGCCCCAGCATTTT

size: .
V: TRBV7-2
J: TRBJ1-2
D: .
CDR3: CASSSQVLSYGYTF
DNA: TGTGCCAGCAGCTCACAGGTCCTGTCATATGGCTACACCTTC

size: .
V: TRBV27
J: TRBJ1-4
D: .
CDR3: CASSRLRDEKLFF
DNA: TGTGCCAGCTCCCGTCTACGGGATGAAAAACTGTTTTTT

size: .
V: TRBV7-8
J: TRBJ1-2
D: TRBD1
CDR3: CASSLRTGARGYTF
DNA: TGTGCCAGCAGCCTACGGACAGGGGCGCGTGGCTACACCTTC

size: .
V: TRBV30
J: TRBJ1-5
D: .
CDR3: CAWRTDRQSVQPQHF
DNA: TGTGCCTGGAGAACAGACCGTCAGTCAGTTCAGCCCCAGCATTTT

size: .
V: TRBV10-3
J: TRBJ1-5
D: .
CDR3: CAISESQVNQPQHF
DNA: TGTGCCATCAGTGAGAGCCAGGTCAATCAGCCCCAGCATTTT

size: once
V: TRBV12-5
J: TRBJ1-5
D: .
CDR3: CASGFNIPGAQPQHF
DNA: TGTGCTAGTGGATTCAACATACCAGGGGCCCAGCCCCAGCATTTT

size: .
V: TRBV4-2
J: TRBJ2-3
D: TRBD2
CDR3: CASTQRLAGGTDTQYF
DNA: TGTGCCAGCACCCAAAGACTAGCGGGGGGCACAGATACGCAGTATTTT

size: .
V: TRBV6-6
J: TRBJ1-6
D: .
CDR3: CASSRQISYNSPLHF
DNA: TGTGCCAGCAGTCGACAGATTTCCTATAATTCCCCCCTCCACTTT

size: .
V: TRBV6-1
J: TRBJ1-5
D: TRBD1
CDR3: CAIGQVDNQPQHF
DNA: TGTGCCATAGGACAGGTGGACAATCAGCCCCAGCATTTT

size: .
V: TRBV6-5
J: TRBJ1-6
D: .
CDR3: CASTWDKYSPLHF
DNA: TGTGCCAGCACCTGGGACAAGTATTCACCCCTCCACTTT

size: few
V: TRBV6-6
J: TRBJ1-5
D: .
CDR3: CASSYGRGQPQHF
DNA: TGTGCCAGCAGTTACGGTAGGGGTCAGCCCCAGCATTTT

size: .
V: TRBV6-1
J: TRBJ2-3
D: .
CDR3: CASSEIRAGPDTQYF
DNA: TGTGCCAGCAGTGAAATTAGGGCGGGCCCAGATACGCAGTATTTT

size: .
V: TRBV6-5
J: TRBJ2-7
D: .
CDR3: CASSSRSAALNYEQYF
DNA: TGTGCCAGCAGTTCAAGATCGGCCGCACTAAACTACGAGCAGTACTTC

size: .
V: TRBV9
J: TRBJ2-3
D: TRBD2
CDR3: CASSVTAGSTQYF
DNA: TGTGCCAGCAGCGTAACAGCGGGGTCTACGCAGTATTTT

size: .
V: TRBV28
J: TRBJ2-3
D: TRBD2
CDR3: CASRIPLGLAGASSTDTQYF
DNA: TGTGCCAGCAGAATCCCCTTAGGGCTAGCGGGTGCCTCTAGCACAGATACGCAGTATTTT

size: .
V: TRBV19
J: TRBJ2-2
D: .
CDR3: CASTGEGNTGELFF
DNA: TGTGCCAGTACAGGGGAGGGTAACACCGGGGAGCTGTTTTTT

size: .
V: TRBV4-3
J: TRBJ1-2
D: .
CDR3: CASSQDLRGDYGYTF
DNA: TGCGCCAGCAGCCAAGATCTCCGGGGTGACTATGGCTACACCTTC

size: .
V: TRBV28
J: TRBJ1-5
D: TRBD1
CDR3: CASSHRGKSNQPQHF
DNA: TGTGCCAGCAGTCACAGGGGGAAAAGCAATCAGCCCCAGCATTTT

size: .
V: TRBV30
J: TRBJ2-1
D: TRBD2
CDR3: CAWSVRGLVYNEQFF
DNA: TGTGCCTGGAGTGTACGGGGACTAGTCTACAATGAGCAGTTCTTC

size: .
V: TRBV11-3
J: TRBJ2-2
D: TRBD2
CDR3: CASSLRAGGQNTGELFF
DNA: TGTGCCAGCAGCTTACGAGCGGGGGGGCAAAACACCGGGGAGCTGTTTTTT

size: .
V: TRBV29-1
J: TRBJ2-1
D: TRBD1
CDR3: CSSGGPGQVANEQFF
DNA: TGCAGCTCTGGGGGGCCGGGACAGGTGGCGAATGAGCAGTTCTTC

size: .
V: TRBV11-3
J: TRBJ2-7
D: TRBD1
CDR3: CASSPGDRVEDEQYF
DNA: TGTGCCAGCAGCCCGGGGGACAGGGTGGAGGACGAGCAGTACTTC

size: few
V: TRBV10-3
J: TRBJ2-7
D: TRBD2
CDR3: CAISWGISGATYEQYF
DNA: TGTGCCATCAGTTGGGGGATCAGCGGGGCCACCTACGAGCAGTACTTC